The clone carrying this TCR beta chain was detected many times. TCRdb fed the reads into MiXCR, producing one record per CDR3 protein. Of 76,000 or so distinct CDR3 sequences listed, 3% to 4.5% are singletons. This sample is drawn from a study of T cell repertoires in cytomegalovirus infection. This CDR3 contains 14 residues. V was pared by 5 bases and J by 9 bases, with 8 bases of the junction left unmatched. CDR1 is KGHSH, CDR2 LQKENI, per germline. Sequenced sample: PBMCs. This sequence was found in a human donor in good health (CMV status not recorded). Some clones in this sample may be carry-over from other donors' samples. The V gene is TRBV18, the J gene TRBJ2-1; 9 bases are shared with TRBD1. Written as DNA, the CDR3 is TGTGCCAGCTCATCCGGGACAGGGTTTGGTGAGCAGTTCTTC. Amino acid sequence: CASSSGTGFGEQFF.